Here is one T cell receptor beta chain with its context. At the DNA level, this CDR3 is encoded by other sequences in the same sample as well. These data come from a study of blood T cell repertoires in COVID-19. The length of the CDR3 is 15 residues. V was shortened by 2 bases and J by 1 base, with 6 bases between the two germline ends. CDR1 is SEHNR, CDR2 FQNEAQ, per germline (reference sequence). TCRdb keeps only in-frame clones here, not all; method: immunoSEQ multiplex PCR. The sample gives 220,000 or so clones, roughly 80% of which show up once; roughly 8% is in the top ten. The source of this sequence is a woman aged 80 or older with COVID-19, enrolled during active disease. The chain recombines TRBV7-9 with TRBJ2-6; possible D gene TRBD1, 5 bases. The sample taken for sequencing was peripheral blood. CDR3 sequence (DNA): TGTGCCAGCAGCTTAACAGGTTCTGGGGCCAACGTCCTGACTTTC. It encodes CASSLTGSGANVLTF. Full variable domain (outside the CDR3, taken from reference TRBV7-9 and TRBJ2-6): DTGVSQNPRHKITKRGQNVTFRCDPISEHNRLYWYRQTLGQGPEFLTYFQNEAQLEKSRLLSDRFSAERPKGSFSTLEIQRTEQGDSAMYLCASSLTGSGANVLTFGAGSRLTVL.